These 10 T cell receptor beta chains were sequenced from one sample in a study of metastatic and nonmetastatic thyroid tumors. Ahead of thyroid surgery, no patient had received treatment of any kind. From the PCR reads, TCRdb re-called clones with MiXCR. The data show just over 20,000 clones, less than 15% seen once. Source material: blood. The receptor set was obtained from a male donor with papillary thyroid cancer or a benign thyroid nodule (not recorded which). Some clones in this sample may be carry-over from other donors' samples.

This clone is judged medium-sized. The J gene is TRBJ2-7, the V gene TRBV28, with D hard to call. The CDR3 contains 13 residues. Trimming shortened V by 6 bases and J by 0 bases, and 9 bases separated the two germline ends. Germline CDR1 is MDHEN and CDR2 is SYDVKM. For the CDR3, the DNA is TGTGCCAGCAGGGAGAGAAGCTCCTACGAGCAGTACTTC. Its translation is CASRERSSYEQYF.

The chain joins TRBV5-1 to TRBJ2-7; 7 nucleotides align to TRBD2. Germline V gene data show CDR1 as SGHRS and CDR2 as YFSETQ. The CDR3 extends over 15 amino acids. V shed 0 bases, J shed 1 base, and the junction held 4 bases outside the gene matches. The CDR3 reads CASSLAAGVSYEQYF. In DNA, the CDR3 is TGCGCCAGCAGCTTGGCGGCGGGAGTATCCTACGAGCAGTACTTC.

This clone has only a few counts. The junction departs from the called germline gene at one end, perhaps through a read error. This CDR3 is also generated by other DNA sequences in the sample. The rearrangement links TRBV9 to TRBJ2-3, with D possibly called TRBD1 or TRBD2 (5 bases each). The germline gives CDR1 SGDLS, CDR2 YYNGEE. The CDR3 extends over 15 amino acids. CDR3 DNA: TGCGCCAGCAGCGTTTTTACGGGGCCAGGAGATACGCAGTATTTT. Translating it yields CASSVFTGPGDTQYF.

The chain carries TRBV20-1 and TRBJ2-1; 9 bases align to TRBD2. Germline V lookup: CDR1 DFQATT, CDR2 SNEGSKA (reference sequence). There are 14 residues in the CDR3. J lost 6 bases, V lost 3 bases, and 6 bases had no gene match. The CDR3, as DNA: TGCAGTGCTAGGTCCGCGGGAGGGCCCAATGAGCAGTTCTTC. Its protein product is CSARSAGGPNEQFF.

Within the sample, this clone is medium-sized. The rearrangement uses TRBV28 and TRBJ2-3, with 9 positions matching TRBD1. CDR3 length: 13 amino acids. In germline, CDR1 is MDHEN, CDR2 SYDVKM. The ends lost 8 bases at V and 1 base at J; junction bases unmatched: 1. The CDR3 bases are TGTGCCAGCGACAGGGGGGGCACAGATACGCAGTATTTT. Translating it yields CASDRGGTDTQYF.

The chain joins TRBV12-5 to TRBJ2-5; D tentatively fits TRBD1 or TRBD2 (5 bases each). This CDR3 region has 16 residues. CDR1 LGHNT and CDR2 FRNRAP come from the germline V gene. The V and J ends lost 2 bases and 2 bases respectively, with 15 bases between them. This chain's CDR3 is CASGLYWGPGQETQYF. CDR3 nucleotide sequence: TGTGCTAGTGGTTTGTATTGGGGACCAGGTCAAGAGACCCAGTACTTC.

The chain couples TRBV5-1 to TRBJ1-1; no firm D call. V lost 0 bases, J lost 4 bases, and 4 bases lay in between. Per the germline V gene, CDR1 is SGHRS and CDR2 is YFSETQ. This CDR3 is 12 amino acids long. CDR3 DNA sequence: TGCGCCAGCAGCTTGGAGGGCACTGAAGCTTTCTTT. This gives the protein CASSLEGTEAFF.

This clone was counted at least ten times. The genes are TRBV6-5 and TRBJ1-3; tentative D call: TRBD1 (6 bases). This CDR3 is 17 amino acids long. V gave up 2 bases and J gave up 2 bases, with 16 bases separating them. Per germline, CDR1 MNHEY and CDR2 SVGAGI. For the CDR3, the DNA is TGTGCCAGCAGTTACCATCCGCTCACAGGGCCTGGAAACACCATATATTTT. Translation gives CASSYHPLTGPGNTIYF.

The chain combines TRBV5-1 with TRBJ1-1; 7 nucleotides line up with TRBD1. CDR3 size: 14 residues. With V trimmed by 0 bases and J by 4 bases, 3 bases remained unmatched. The germline V gene encodes CDR1 SGHRS and CDR2 YFSETQ. CDR3 sequence: CASSLASGGTEAFF. As DNA, the CDR3 is TGCGCCAGCAGCTTGGCCTCAGGGGGCACTGAAGCTTTCTTT.

At least ten counts were recorded for this clone. The V gene is TRBV7-2, the J gene TRBJ2-2, with 7 bases aligning to TRBD2. V trimming: 5 bases; J trimming: 7 bases; junction bases outside the gene matches: 7. CDR3 size: 14 residues. Germline V gene sequence: CDR1 SGHTA, CDR2 FQGNSA. The CDR3 sequence: CASSPGLVGGELFF. Here the CDR3 DNA reads TGTGCCAGCAGCCCCGGACTAGTGGGCGGGGAGCTGTTTTTT.